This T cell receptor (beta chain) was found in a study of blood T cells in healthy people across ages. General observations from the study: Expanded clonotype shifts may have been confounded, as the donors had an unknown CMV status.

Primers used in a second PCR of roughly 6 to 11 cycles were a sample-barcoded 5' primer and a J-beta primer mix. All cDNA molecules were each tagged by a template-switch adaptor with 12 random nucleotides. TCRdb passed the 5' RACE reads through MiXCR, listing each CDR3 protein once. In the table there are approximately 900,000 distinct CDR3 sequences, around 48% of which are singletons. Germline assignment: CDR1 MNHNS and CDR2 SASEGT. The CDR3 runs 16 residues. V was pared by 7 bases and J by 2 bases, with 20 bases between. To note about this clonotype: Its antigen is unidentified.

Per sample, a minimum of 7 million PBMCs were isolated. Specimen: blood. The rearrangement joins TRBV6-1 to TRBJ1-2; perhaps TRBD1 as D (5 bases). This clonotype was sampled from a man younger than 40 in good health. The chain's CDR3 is CASTQGTFSFNYGYTF. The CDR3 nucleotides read TGTGCCAGCACCCAAGGGACTTTTTCCTTCAACTATGGCTACACCTTC.